These 21 T cell receptor beta chains came from one sample sequenced in a study of a mutant IDH1 vaccine in newly diagnosed glioma. Indicated time point: week 47, end of study. Every vaccination contained 300 ug of the mutant IDH1 20-mer peptide and was paired with topical imiquimod. Here immunoSEQ multiplex PCR was the method, and the copy in TCRdb shows in-frame clones only, minus some. The sample yields about 56,000 clones, approximately 71% seen once. Their antigens remain unidentified. The sequencing used PBMCs, collected from a glioma patient whose treatment included an IDH1 peptide vaccine. These receptors came from a man between 50 and 59 years old with glioma.

This clone was found a few times. Other DNA sequences in the same sample also yield this CDR3. This rearrangement joins TRBV6-5 to TRBJ2-5; TRBD2 aligns across 11 bases. Losses at the gene ends were 6 bases for V and 5 bases for J; bases not matched to a gene: 8. The germline V gene has CDR1 MNHEY and CDR2 SVGAGI. This CDR3 comprises 15 residues. The CDR3 sequence: CASSPGLAVRETQYF. The CDR3 region has the DNA TGTGCCAGCAGCCCGGGACTAGCGGTTAGGGAGACCCAGTACTTC.

The genes are TRBV5-4 and TRBJ2-1; 9 bases agree with TRBD1. This CDR3 contains 16 residues. Germline loops: CDR1 SGHNT, CDR2 YYREEE (reference sequence). With 4 bases clipped from V and 0 bases from J, the junction kept 5 bases outside the gene matches. CDR3 in DNA: TGTGCCAGCAGCCCAGGGACAGGGTTCTCCTACAATGAGCAGTTCTTC. Translation: CASSPGTGFSYNEQFF.

The V gene is TRBV30, the J gene TRBJ2-7; D is ambiguous. The CDR3 runs 11 residues. Trimming removed 3 bases at V and 7 bases at J, with 10 bases between. Germline CDR1 is GTSNPN and CDR2 is SVGIG (reference sequence). The CDR3 protein is CAWSPGWEQYF. The CDR3 bases are TGTGCCTGGAGCCCCGGGTGGGAGCAGTACTTC. Supplemented by reference TRBV30 and TRBJ2-7, the full variable domain reads SQTIHQWPATLVQPVGSPLSLECTVEGTSNPNLYWYRQAAGRGLQLLFYSVGIGQISSEVPQNLSASRPQDRQFILSSKKLLLSDSGFYLCAWSPGWEQYFGPGTRLTVT.

This clone was picked up a small number of times. The chain has TRBV13 and TRBJ2-7; weak D call: TRBD1 (6 bases). Trimming stripped 8 bases from V and 2 bases from J, with 19 bases between. This CDR3 is 15 amino acids long. Germline V lookup: CDR1 PRHDT, CDR2 FYEKMQ (reference sequence). The CDR3 spells CASPLPGHHAYEQYF. In nucleotides, the CDR3 is TGTGCCAGCCCTCTACCGGGACACCACGCCTACGAGCAGTACTTC.

The chain recombines TRBV19 with TRBJ2-5; 9 bases match TRBD1. After removal of 4 bases from V and 6 bases from J, the junction contained 3 bases not matched to a gene. The CDR3 covers 13 residues. From germline, CDR1 is LNHDA and CDR2 SQIVND (reference sequence). As DNA, the CDR3 is TGTGCCAGTAGTACTTACAGGGGGCAGACCCAGTACTTC. Residues: CASSTYRGQTQYF.

CDR3 nucleotide sequence: TGCGCCAGCAGCCAAGATCCGGGTGCCCTGTACAATGAGCAGTTCTTC. It translates to CASSQDPGALYNEQFF. The rearrangement links TRBV4-1 to TRBJ2-1, with no clear D. V shed 0 bases and J shed 4 bases, with 13 bases lying between them. Germline-derived CDR1 and CDR2 are MGHRA and YSYEKL. CDR3 length: 16 residues.

The chain couples TRBV5-4 to TRBJ1-1; D is unclear. Trimming left V 5 bases short and J 7 bases short, with 21 bases between. The germline V gene has CDR1 SGHNT and CDR2 YYREEE (reference sequence). This CDR3 spans 15 amino acids. CDR3 in amino acids: CASSIDTGPGGEAFF. CDR3 DNA: TGTGCCAGCAGTATCGACACCGGGCCAGGTGGTGAAGCTTTCTTT. Drawing the rest from reference TRBV5-4 and TRBJ1-1, the complete variable domain is ETGVTQSPTHLIKTRGQQVTLRCSSQSGHNTVSWYQQALGQGPQFIFQYYREEENGRGNFPPRFSGLQFPNYSSELNVNALELDDSALYLCASSIDTGPGGEAFFGQGTRLTVV.

The chain joins TRBV5-1 to TRBJ2-1, with D possibly TRBD2 on 5 matching bases. CDR1 is SGHRS, CDR2 YFSETQ, per germline. This CDR3 region has 15 residues. Trimming cost V 4 bases and J 4 bases, with 15 bases left between them. DNA for the CDR3: TGCGCCAGCAGCCCGCGGGCGGTTTCTTACAATGAGCAGTTCTTC. Its translation: CASSPRAVSYNEQFF.

V gene TRBV5-1 combines with J gene TRBJ2-3; D uncertain. The ends were cut back, 2 bases at V and 0 bases at J, with 16 bases in the middle. The CDR3 has 17 residues. Germline V gene lookup returns CDR1 SGHRS and CDR2 YFSETQ. The CDR3: CASSFIGVSSSTDTQYF. As DNA, the CDR3 is TGCGCCAGCAGCTTCATAGGCGTTAGTTCTAGCACAGATACGCAGTATTTT. The full variable domain, in which reference TRBV5-1 and TRBJ2-3 provide the parts outside the CDR3, is KAGVTQTPRYLIKTRGQQVTLSCSPISGHRSVSWYQQTPGQGLQFLFEYFSETQRNKGNFPGRFSGRQFSNSRSEMNVSTLELGDSALYLCASSFIGVSSSTDTQYFGPGTRLTVL.

The chain combines TRBV25-1 with TRBJ1-2; D is perhaps TRBD1 (5 bases). The CDR3 spans 14 residues. The germline CDR1 and CDR2 sequences are MGHDK and SYGVNS. The ends were cut back, 3 bases at V and 12 bases at J, with 20 bases in the middle. CDR3 in DNA: TGTGCCAGCAGTGACCCTTGGGAGGGGAAGGGAAACACCTTC. As protein: CASSDPWEGKGNTF.

The CDR3 protein is CASSSRGGRNTEAFF. In DNA form, the CDR3 reads TGTGCCAGCAGCTCCAGGGGTGGGAGGAACACTGAAGCTTTCTTT. The V gene is TRBV13, the J gene TRBJ1-1; D is perhaps TRBD1 (6 bases). Trimming shortened V by 4 bases and J by 1 base, and 13 bases separated the two germline ends. The CDR3 has 15 residues. Germline CDR1 is PRHDT and CDR2 is FYEKMQ (reference sequence).

The rearrangement joins TRBV27 to TRBJ2-7; TRBD1 matches at 7 bases. CDR1 MNHEY and CDR2 SMNVEV come from the germline V gene (reference sequence). The trim removed 8 bases at V and 5 bases at J, leaving 9 bases unmatched. This CDR3 has 13 residues. The CDR3 sequence is CASLRKGANEQYF. The CDR3 bases are TGTGCCAGCCTTCGAAAGGGGGCGAACGAGCAGTACTTC.

This clone was seen a handful of times. This rearrangement joins TRBV14 to TRBJ1-1; no firm D call. Germline V gene data show CDR1 as SGHDN and CDR2 as FVKESK. Trimming cost V 1 base and J 7 bases, with 10 bases left between them. This CDR3 has 13 amino acids. The CDR3 here is CASSQAGNIEAFF. For the CDR3, the DNA is TGTGCCAGCAGCCAAGCGGGAAATATTGAAGCTTTCTTT.

The V call is TRBV6-5, the J call TRBJ2-7, with D perhaps TRBD1 or TRBD2 (6 bases each). The CDR3 is 14 amino acids. Trimming took off 5 bases at V and 2 bases at J, with 13 bases between the two ends. Germline values: CDR1 MNHEY, CDR2 SVGAGI. CDR3: CASSSPEGAYEQYF. CDR3 coding DNA: TGTGCCAGCAGTAGCCCGGAGGGGGCCTACGAGCAGTACTTC.

Details on this clone: Germline and junction disagree at one end, which may indicate a read error. The gene calls are TRBV7-7 and TRBJ2-5; no clear D gene. CDR3 length: 12 amino acids. Per the germline V gene, CDR1 is SSHAT and CDR2 is FNYEAQ (reference sequence). The chain's CDR3 is CASSLVGETQYF. The CDR3 bases are TGTGCTAGCAGCTTAGTGGGGGAGACCCAGTACTTC.

This clone was counted a few times. The CDR3 is CASSEKYYEAFF. DNA of the CDR3: TGTGCCAGCAGTGAAAAATACTATGAAGCTTTCTTT. The chain couples TRBV2 to TRBJ1-1; D is unresolved. CDR3 length: 12 residues. Germline CDR1 reads SNHLY; CDR2 reads FYNNEI. Between the trimmed V and J ends, which lost 2 bases and 7 bases, there was a span of 8 bases.

The chain links TRBV30 to TRBJ1-2; D gene uncertain. This CDR3 contains 14 residues. Germline-derived CDR1 and CDR2 are GTSNPN and SVGIG (reference sequence). Trimming pared 0 bases from V and 4 bases from J, leaving 12 bases between. The CDR3, as DNA: TGTGCCTGGAGTGTACCTGGGGAAAGCTATGGCTACACCTTC. Its protein is CAWSVPGESYGYTF. Full variable domain (missing parts from reference TRBV30 and TRBJ1-2): SQTIHQWPATLVQPVGSPLSLECTVEGTSNPNLYWYRQAAGRGLQLLFYSVGIGQISSEVPQNLSASRPQDRQFILSSKKLLLSDSGFYLCAWSVPGESYGYTFGSGTRLTVV.

This chain joins TRBV6-5 and TRBJ1-5; D not certain. The V and J ends lost 6 bases and 2 bases respectively, with 11 bases between them. The germline gives CDR1 MNHEY, CDR2 SVGAGI. The CDR3 is 14 amino acids. CDR3 region: CASRPDGRNQPQHF. The CDR3 DNA reads as TGTGCCAGCAGACCGGACGGACGCAATCAGCCCCAGCATTTT.

The V and J genes are TRBV6-4 and TRBJ1-2, with 9 bases aligning to TRBD1. CDR3 length equals 14 residues. V dropped 5 bases and J dropped 6; count of bases not matched to a gene: 7. Germline CDR1 and CDR2: MRHNA and SNTAGT. In nucleotides, the CDR3 is TGTGCCAGCAGTCCGGACAGGGGTCGGGATGGCTACACCTTC. Translation: CASSPDRGRDGYTF.

This clone occurred a few times. The rearrangement joins TRBV4-3 to TRBJ2-1; the match to TRBD1 covers 8 bases. This CDR3 has 16 residues. Germline CDR1 is LGHNA and CDR2 is YSLEER. With 4 bases clipped from V and 8 bases from J, the junction kept 13 bases outside the gene matches. The CDR3, as DNA: TGCGCCAGCAGCCCGAGCGACAGGGGCCCTACCGATGAGCAGTTCTTC. Its translation: CASSPSDRGPTDEQFF.

This chain joins TRBV7-2 and TRBJ2-7; D uncertain. Between the trimmed V and J ends, which lost 5 bases and 5 bases, there was a span of 19 bases. CDR1 and CDR2 from the germline V gene are SGHTA and FQGNSA. The CDR3 contains 15 residues. The CDR3 sequence: CASSPPTGVVDEQYF. DNA of the CDR3: TGTGCCAGCAGCCCCCCAACTGGCGTGGTGGACGAGCAGTACTTC.